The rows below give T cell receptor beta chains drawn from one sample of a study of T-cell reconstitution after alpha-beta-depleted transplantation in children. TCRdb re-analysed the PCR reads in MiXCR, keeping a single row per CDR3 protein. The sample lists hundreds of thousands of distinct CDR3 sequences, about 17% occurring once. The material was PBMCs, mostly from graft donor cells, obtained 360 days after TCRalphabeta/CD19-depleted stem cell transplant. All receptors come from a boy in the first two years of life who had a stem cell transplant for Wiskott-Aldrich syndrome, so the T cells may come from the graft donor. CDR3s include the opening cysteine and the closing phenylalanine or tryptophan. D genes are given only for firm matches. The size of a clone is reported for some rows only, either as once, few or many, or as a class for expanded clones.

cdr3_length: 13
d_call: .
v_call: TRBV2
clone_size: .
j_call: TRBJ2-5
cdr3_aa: CASSECHQETQYF
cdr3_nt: TGTGCCAGCAGTGAATGCCACCAAGAGACCCAGTACTTC

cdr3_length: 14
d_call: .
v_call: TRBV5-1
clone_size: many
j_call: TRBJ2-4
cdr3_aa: CASSLVAGKNIQYF
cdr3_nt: TGCGCCAGCAGCTTGGTAGCAGGGAAAAACATTCAGTACTTC

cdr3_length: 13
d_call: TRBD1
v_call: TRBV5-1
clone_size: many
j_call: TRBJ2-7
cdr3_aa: CASSTEGTGEQYF
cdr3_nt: TGCGCCAGCAGCACAGAGGGGACAGGGGAGCAGTACTTC

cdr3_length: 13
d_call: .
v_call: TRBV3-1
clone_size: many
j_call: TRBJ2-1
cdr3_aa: CASSQINSNEQFF
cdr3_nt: TGTGCCAGCAGCCAAATAAATAGCAATGAGCAGTTCTTC

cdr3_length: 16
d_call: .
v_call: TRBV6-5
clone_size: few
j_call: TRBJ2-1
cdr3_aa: CASSLSGDSSYNEQFF
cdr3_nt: TGTGCCAGCAGCCTCTCCGGAGATAGCTCCTACAATGAGCAGTTCTTC

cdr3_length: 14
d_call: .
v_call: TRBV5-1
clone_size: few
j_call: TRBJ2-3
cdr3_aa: CASRWDFGTDTQYF
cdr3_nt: TGCGCCAGCAGGTGGGATTTTGGCACAGATACGCAGTATTTT

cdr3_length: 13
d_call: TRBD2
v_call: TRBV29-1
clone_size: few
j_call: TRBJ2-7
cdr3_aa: CSVRLAGWYEQYF
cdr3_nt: TGCAGCGTCAGACTAGCGGGATGGTACGAGCAGTACTTC

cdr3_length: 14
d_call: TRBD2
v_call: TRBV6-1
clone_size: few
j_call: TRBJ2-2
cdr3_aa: CAPKASGGTGELFF
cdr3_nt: TGTGCCCCTAAGGCCAGCGGGGGAACCGGGGAGCTGTTTTTT

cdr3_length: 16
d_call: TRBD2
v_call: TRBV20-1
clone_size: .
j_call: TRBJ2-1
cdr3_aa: CSARGVREGWWDEQFF
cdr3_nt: TGCAGTGCTAGAGGAGTGCGGGAGGGCTGGTGGGATGAGCAGTTCTTC

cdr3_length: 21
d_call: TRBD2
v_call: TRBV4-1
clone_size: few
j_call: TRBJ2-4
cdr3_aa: CASSQDPPGLAGGDFKNIQYF
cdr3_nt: TGCGCCAGCAGCCAAGATCCCCCGGGGCTAGCGGGGGGCGACTTCAAAAACATTCAGTACTTC

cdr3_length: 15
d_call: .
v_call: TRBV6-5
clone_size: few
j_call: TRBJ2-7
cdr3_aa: CASSYGRGISYEQYF
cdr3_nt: TGTGCCAGCAGTTACGGCAGGGGAATCTCCTACGAGCAGTACTTC

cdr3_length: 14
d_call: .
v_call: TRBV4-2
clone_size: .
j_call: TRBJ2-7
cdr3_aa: CASSHLRGLNEQYF
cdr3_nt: TGTGCCAGCAGCCACCTCCGAGGGTTAAACGAGCAGTACTTC

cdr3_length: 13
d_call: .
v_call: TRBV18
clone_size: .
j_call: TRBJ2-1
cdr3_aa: CASSPLVLNEQFF
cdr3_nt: TGTGCCAGCTCACCACTTGTCCTCAATGAGCAGTTCTTC

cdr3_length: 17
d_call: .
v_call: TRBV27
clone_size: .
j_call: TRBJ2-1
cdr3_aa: CASSFPSGQSSYNEQFF
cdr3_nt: TGTGCCAGCAGTTTCCCGTCGGGGCAAAGCTCCTACAATGAGCAGTTCTTC

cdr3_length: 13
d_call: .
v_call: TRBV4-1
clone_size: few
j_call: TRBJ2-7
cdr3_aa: CASRRVGSYEQYF
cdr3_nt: TGCGCCAGCAGGAGGGTTGGGTCCTACGAGCAGTACTTC

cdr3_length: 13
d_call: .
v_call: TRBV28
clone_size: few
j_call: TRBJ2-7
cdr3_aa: CASRGPIYYEQYF
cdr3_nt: TGTGCCAGCAGGGGGCCTATTTACTACGAGCAGTACTTC

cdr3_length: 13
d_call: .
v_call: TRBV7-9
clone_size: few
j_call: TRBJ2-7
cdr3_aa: CASSFGRLKEQYF
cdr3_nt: TGTGCCAGCAGCTTTGGCAGGTTGAAGGAGCAGTACTTC

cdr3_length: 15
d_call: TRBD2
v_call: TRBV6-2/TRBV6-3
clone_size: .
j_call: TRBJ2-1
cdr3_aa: CASSYSLAGVNEQFF
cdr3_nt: TGTGCCAGCAGTTACTCGCTAGCGGGAGTAAATGAGCAGTTCTTC